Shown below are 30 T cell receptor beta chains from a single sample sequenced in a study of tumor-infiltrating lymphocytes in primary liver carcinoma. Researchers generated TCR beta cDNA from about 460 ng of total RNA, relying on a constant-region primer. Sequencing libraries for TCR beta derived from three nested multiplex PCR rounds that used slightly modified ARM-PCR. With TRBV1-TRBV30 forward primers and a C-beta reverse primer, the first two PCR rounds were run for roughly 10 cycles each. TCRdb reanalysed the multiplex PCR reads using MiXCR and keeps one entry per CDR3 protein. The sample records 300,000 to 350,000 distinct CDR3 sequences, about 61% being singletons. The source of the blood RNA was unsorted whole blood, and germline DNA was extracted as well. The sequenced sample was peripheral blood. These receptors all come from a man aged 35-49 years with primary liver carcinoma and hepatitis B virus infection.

CDR3 in amino acids: CASSLDRDNSPLHF. In DNA, the CDR3 is TGTGCCAGCAGCTTAGACAGGGATAATTCACCCCTCCACTTT. The chain carries TRBV11-2 and TRBJ1-6; D might be TRBD1 (5 bases). V was shortened by 0 bases and J by 5 bases, with 5 bases between the two germline ends. Per the germline V gene, CDR1 is SGHAT and CDR2 is FQNNGV. The CDR3 is 14 amino acids.

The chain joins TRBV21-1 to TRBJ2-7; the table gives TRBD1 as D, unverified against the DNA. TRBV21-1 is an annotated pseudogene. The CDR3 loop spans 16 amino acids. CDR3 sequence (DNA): TGTGCCAGCAGCAAAGGAGGAGGGGCAGGGGTCCACGAGCAGTACTTC. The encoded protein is CASSKGGGAGVHEQYF.

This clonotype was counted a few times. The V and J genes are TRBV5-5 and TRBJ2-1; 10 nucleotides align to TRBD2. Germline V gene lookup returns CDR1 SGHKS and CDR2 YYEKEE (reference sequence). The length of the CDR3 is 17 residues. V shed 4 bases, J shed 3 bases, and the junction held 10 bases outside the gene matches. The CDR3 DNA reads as TGTGCCAGCAGCCAAGTCACAACTAGCGGGGTCTACAATGAGCAGTTCTTC. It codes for CASSQVTTSGVYNEQFF.

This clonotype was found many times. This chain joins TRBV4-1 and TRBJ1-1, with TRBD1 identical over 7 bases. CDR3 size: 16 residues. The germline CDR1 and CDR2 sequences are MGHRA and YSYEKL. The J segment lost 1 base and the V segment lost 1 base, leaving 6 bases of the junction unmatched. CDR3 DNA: TGCGCCAGCAGCCAAGTTCCCGGGACAGCGAACACTGAAGCTTTCTTT. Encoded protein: CASSQVPGTANTEAFF.

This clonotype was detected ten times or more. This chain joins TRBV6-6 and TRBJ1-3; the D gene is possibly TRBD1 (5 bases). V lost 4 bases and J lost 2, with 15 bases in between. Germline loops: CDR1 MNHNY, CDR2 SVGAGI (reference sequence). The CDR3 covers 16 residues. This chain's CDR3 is CASSFGGLGAGNTIYF. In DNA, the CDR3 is TGTGCCAGCAGTTTCGGGGGACTTGGGGCTGGAAACACCATATATTTT.

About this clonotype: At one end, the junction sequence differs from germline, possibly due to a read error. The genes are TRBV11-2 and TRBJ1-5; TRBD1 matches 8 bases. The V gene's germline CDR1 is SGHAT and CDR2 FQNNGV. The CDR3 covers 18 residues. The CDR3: CASCSKGHRQGINQPKHF. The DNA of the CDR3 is TGTGCCAGCTGTTCTAAAGGACACCGACAGGGGATCAATCAGCCCAAGCATTTT.

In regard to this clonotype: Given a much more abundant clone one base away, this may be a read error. CDR3 sequence (DNA): TGCGCCAGGGGGGTCCCCCACAATGAGCAGTTCTTC. It is translated as CARGVPHNEQFF. The chain carries TRBV10-1 and TRBJ2-1, with D perhaps given as TRBD1 or TRBD2 (5 bases each). The germline CDR1 and CDR2 sequences are WNHNN and SYGVQD (reference sequence). The CDR3 is 12 amino acids. The V and J ends lost 9 bases and 5 bases respectively, with 11 bases between them.

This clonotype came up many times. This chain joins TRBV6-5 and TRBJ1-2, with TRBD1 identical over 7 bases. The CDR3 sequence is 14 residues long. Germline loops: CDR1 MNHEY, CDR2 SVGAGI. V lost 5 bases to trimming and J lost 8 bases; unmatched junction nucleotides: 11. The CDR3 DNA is TGTGCCAGCAGTAGGGGGCAGGGTGTAAGCGGCTACACCTTC. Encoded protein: CASSRGQGVSGYTF.

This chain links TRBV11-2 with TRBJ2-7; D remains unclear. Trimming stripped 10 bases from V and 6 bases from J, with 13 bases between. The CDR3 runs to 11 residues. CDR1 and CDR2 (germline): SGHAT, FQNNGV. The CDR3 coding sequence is TGTGCCAACGATGGTTACTGCGAGCAGTACTTC. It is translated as CANDGYCEQYF. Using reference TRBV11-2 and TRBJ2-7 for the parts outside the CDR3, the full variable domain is EAGVAQSPRYKIIEKRQSVAFWCNPISGHATLYWYQQILGQGPKLLIQFQNNGVVDDSQLPKDRFSAERLKGVDSTLKIQPAKLEDSAVYLCANDGYCEQYFGPGTRLTVT.

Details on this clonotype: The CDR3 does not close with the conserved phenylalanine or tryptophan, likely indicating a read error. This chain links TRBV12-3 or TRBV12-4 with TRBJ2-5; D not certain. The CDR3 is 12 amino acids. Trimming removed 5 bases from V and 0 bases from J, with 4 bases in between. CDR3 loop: CASSPYQETQYY. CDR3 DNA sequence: TGTGCCAGCAGTCCGTACCAAGAGACCCAGTACTAC.

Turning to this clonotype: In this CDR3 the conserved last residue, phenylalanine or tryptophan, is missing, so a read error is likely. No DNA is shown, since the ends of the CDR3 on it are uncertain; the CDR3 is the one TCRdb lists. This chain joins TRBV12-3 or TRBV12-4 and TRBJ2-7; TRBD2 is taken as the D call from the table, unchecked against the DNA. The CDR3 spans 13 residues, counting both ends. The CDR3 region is CASSSGLASEQYL.

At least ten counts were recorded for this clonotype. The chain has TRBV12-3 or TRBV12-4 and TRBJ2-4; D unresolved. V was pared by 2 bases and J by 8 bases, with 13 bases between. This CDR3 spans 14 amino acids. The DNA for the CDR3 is TGTGCCAGCAGTTTACAGGAATATGCGGACATTCAGTACTTC. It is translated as CASSLQEYADIQYF.

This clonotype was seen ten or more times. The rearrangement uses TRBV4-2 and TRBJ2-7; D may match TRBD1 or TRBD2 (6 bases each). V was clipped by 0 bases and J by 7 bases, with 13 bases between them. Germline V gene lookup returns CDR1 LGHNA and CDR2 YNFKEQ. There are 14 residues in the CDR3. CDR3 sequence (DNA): TGTGCCAGCAGCCAAGATCTGGGGGCGGGGGAGCAGTACTTC. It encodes CASSQDLGAGEQYF.

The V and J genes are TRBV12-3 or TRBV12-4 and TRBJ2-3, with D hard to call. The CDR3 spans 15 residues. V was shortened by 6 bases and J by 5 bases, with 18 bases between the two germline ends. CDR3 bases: TGTGCCAGCAGATACGACACGGTGGGCGAAGATACGCAGTATTTT. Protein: CASRYDTVGEDTQYF.

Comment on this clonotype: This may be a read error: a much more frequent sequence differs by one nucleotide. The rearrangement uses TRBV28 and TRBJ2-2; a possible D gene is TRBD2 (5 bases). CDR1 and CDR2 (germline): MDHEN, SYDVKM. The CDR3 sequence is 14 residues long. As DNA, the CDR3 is TGTGCCAGCACCCGGGGTCAGAACGCCGGGGAGCTGTTTTTT. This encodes CASTRGQNAGELFF.

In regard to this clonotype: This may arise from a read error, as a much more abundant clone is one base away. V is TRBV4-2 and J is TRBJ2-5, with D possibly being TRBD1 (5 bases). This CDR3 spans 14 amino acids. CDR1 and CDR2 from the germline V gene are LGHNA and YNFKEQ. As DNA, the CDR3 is TGTGCCTGCAGCCAAGACCTGACAGAAGAGACCCAGTACTTC. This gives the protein CACSQDLTEETQYF.

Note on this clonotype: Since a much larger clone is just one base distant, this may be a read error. In DNA form, the CDR3 reads TGTGCCAGCAGTTACTCACGGAGATGGGAGACCCAGTACTTC. Its translation: CASSYSRRWETQYF. The rearrangement links TRBV6-5 to TRBJ2-5; D call uncertain. Germline-derived CDR1 and CDR2 are MNHEY and SVGAGI. The CDR3 runs 14 residues. The germline V and J ends were trimmed by 0 bases and 5 bases, with 10 bases remaining between them.

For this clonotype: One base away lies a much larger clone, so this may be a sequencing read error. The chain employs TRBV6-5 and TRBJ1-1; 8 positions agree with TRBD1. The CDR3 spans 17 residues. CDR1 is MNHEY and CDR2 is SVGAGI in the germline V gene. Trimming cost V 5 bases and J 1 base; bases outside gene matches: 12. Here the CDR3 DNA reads TGTGCCAGCAGTGGGTCCCGGGACAGGTTCGAGAACACTGAAGCTTTCTTT. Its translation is CASSGSRDRFENTEAFF.

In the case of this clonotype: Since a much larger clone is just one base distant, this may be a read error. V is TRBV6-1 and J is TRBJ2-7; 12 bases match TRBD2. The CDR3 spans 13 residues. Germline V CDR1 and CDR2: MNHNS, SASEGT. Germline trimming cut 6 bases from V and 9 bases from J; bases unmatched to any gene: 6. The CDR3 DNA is TGTGCCAGCAGGACTAGCGGGAGCCACGTGCAGTACTTC. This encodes CASRTSGSHVQYF.

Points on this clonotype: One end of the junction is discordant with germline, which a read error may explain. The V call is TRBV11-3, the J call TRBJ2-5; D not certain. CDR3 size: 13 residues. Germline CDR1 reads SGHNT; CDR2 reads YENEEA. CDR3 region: CASSLGQEEAQYF. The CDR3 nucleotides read TGTGCCAGCAGCTTGGGTCAGGAAGAGGCCCAGTACTTC.

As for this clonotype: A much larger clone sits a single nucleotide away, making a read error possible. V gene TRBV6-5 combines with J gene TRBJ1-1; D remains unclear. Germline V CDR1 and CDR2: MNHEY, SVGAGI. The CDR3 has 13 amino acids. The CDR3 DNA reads TGTGTCAGCAGTGACGGGGTAAACACTGAAGCTTTCTTT. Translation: CVSSDGVNTEAFF.

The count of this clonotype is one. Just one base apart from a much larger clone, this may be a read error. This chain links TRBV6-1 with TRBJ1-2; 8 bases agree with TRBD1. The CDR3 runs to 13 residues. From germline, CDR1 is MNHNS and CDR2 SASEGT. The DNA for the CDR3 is TGTGTCAGCTCCACAGGGGGAAACTATGGCTACACCTTC. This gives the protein CVSSTGGNYGYTF.

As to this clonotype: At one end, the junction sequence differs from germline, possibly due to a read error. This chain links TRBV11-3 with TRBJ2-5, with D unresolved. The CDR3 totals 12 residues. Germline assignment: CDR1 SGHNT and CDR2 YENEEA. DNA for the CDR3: TGTGCCAGCAGCTTAGATGGAGAGACCCGGTGCTTC. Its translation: CASSLDGETRCF.

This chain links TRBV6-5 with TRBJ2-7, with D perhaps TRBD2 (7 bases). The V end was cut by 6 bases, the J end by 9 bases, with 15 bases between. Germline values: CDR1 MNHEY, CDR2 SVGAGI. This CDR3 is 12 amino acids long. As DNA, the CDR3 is TGTGCCAGCAGACGAGGGGGGGAGGCGCAGTACTTC. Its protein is CASRRGGEAQYF.

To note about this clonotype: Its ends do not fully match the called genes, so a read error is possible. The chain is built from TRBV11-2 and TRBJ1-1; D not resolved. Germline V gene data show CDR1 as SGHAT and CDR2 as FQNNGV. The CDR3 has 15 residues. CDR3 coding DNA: TGTACCAGCAGCTTAGACGGGAGCAGTAACACTGAAGCTTTCTTT. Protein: CTSSLDGSSNTEAFF.

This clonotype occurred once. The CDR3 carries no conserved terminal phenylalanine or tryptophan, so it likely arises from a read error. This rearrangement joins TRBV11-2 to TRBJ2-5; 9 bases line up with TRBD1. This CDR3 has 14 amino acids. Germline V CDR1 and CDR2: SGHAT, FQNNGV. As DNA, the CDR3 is TGTGCCAACAGCTTACAGGGGGCCCTGGAGACCCAGTACCTC. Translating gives CANSLQGALETQYL.

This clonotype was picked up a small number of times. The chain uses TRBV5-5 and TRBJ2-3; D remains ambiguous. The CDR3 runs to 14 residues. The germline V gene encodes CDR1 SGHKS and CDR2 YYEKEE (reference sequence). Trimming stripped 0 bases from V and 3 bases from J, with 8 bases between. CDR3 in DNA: TGTGCCAGCAGCTTGGAAAGAGCAACAGATACGCAGTATTTT. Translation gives CASSLERATDTQYF.

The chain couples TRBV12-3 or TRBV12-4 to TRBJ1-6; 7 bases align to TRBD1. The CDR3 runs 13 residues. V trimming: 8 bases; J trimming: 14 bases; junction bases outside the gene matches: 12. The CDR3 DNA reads TGTGCCAGCTCCGACAGGGATGACTCATCCCTCCACTTT. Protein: CASSDRDDSSLHF.

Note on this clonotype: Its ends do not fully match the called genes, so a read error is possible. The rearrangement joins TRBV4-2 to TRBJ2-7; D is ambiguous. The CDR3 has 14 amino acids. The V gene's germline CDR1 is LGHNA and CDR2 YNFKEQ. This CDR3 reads CASSQDSKRYEQHF. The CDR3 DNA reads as TGTGCCAGCAGCCAAGATAGCAAGCGTTACGAGCAGCACTTC.

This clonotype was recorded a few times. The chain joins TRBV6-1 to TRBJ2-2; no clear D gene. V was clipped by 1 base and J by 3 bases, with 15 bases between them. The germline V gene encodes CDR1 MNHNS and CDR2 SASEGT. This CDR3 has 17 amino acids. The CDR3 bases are TGTGCCAGCAGTGAAGTAGGTGGAACAGCTCACACCGGGGAGCTGTTTTTT. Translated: CASSEVGGTAHTGELFF.